These 28 T cell receptor beta chains came from one sample sequenced in a study of blood T cell repertoires in COVID-19. Assay: immunoSEQ multiplex PCR; the TCRdb copy retains only in-frame clones and omits some. The table lists about 260,000 clones, around 86% of them singletons, with 3.6% in the top ten. Sequenced: peripheral blood. Source of these receptors: a young man with active or convalescent COVID-19.

The rearrangement links TRBV28 to TRBJ2-7, with D maybe TRBD2 (5 bases). Deletions cut 8 bases from V and 5 bases from J, with 10 bases between. Germline V gene data show CDR1 as MDHEN and CDR2 as SYDVKM. CDR3 length: 11 residues. As DNA, the CDR3 is TGTGCCAGCGCTAGCCTGAACGAGCAGTACTTC. This translates into CASASLNEQYF.

The chain carries TRBV7-9 and TRBJ1-2; no clear D. Per germline, CDR1 SEHNR and CDR2 FQNEAQ (reference sequence). V was cut by 1 base and J by 6 bases, with 6 bases left in between. This CDR3 is built from 12 residues. The CDR3 spells CASSLGGHGYTF. CDR3 sequence (DNA): TGTGCCAGCAGCTTAGGTGGGCATGGCTACACCTTC.

This clone was detected once. This chain links TRBV29-1 with TRBJ1-3, with 8 bases fitting TRBD1. The germline V gene has CDR1 SQVTM and CDR2 ANQGSEA. V was pared by 7 bases and J by 4 bases, with 6 bases of the junction left unmatched. This CDR3 is built from 13 residues. The DNA of the CDR3 is TGCAGCGCCTACAGGGGGGACGGAAACACCATATATTTT. This encodes CSAYRGDGNTIYF. Supplemented by reference TRBV29-1 and TRBJ1-3, the full variable domain reads SAVISQKPSRDICQRGTSLTIQCQVDSQVTMMFWYRQQPGQSLTLIATANQGSEATYESGFVIDKFPISRPNLTFSTLTVSNMSPEDSSIYLCSAYRGDGNTIYFGEGSWLTVV.

J is TRBJ1-3 and V is TRBV19; 9 bases match TRBD1. This CDR3 comprises 15 residues. The germline V gene has CDR1 LNHDA and CDR2 SQIVND (reference sequence). V gave up 6 bases and J gave up 2 bases; unmatched junction bases: 5. The CDR3 DNA reads as TGTGCCAGTAGGGGGACAGGGTGGACTGGAAACACCATATATTTT. It codes for CASRGTGWTGNTIYF. The variable domain in full, completed from reference TRBV19 and TRBJ1-3, reads DGGITQSPKYLFRKEGQNVTLSCEQNLNHDAMYWYRQDPGQGLRLIYYSQIVNDFQKGDIAEGYSVSREKKESFPLTVTSAQKNPTAFYLCASRGTGWTGNTIYFGEGSWLTVV.

V is TRBV7-9 and J is TRBJ2-5, with 9 bases that match TRBD2. Losses at the gene ends were 3 bases for V and 4 bases for J; bases not matched to a gene: 9. The germline V gene has CDR1 SEHNR and CDR2 FQNEAQ (reference sequence). This CDR3 spans 16 amino acids. The CDR3 DNA sequence: TGTGCCAGCAGCTTCCCGACTAGCGGCGAGCGAGAGACCCAGTACTTC. Protein: CASSFPTSGERETQYF.

The chain uses TRBV4-1 and TRBJ1-5, with 9 bases aligning to TRBD1. The CDR3 runs to 15 residues. With V trimmed by 1 base and J by 6 bases, 4 bases remained unmatched. The germline gives CDR1 MGHRA, CDR2 YSYEKL. Here the CDR3 reads CASSQVPQGAQPQHF. The CDR3 DNA reads TGCGCCAGCAGCCAAGTTCCACAGGGGGCTCAGCCCCAGCATTTT.

In its sample, this clone was seen many times. Additional DNA sequences in this sample encode the identical CDR3. The chain's CDR3 is CAWSGTYNEQFF. The CDR3, as DNA: TGTGCCTGGAGTGGTACATACAATGAGCAGTTCTTC. This sequence joins TRBV30 and TRBJ2-1; D is undetermined. CDR3 size: 12 residues. CDR1 is GTSNPN, CDR2 SVGIG, per germline (reference sequence). Between the trimmed V and J ends, which lost 1 base and 4 bases, there was a span of 5 bases.

This chain links TRBV19 with TRBJ1-3; 8 nucleotides line up with TRBD1. CDR1 LNHDA and CDR2 SQIVND come from the germline V gene (reference sequence). V shed 7 bases, J shed 4 bases, and the junction held 9 bases outside the gene matches. The CDR3 totals 15 residues. The CDR3 region has the DNA TGTGCCAGTACCCCTCTGACAGGGGCCGGAAACACCATATATTTT. This gives the protein CASTPLTGAGNTIYF.

The chain joins TRBV11-3 to TRBJ2-7, with 9 bases lining up with TRBD1. Germline loops: CDR1 SGHNT, CDR2 YENEEA. The ends lost 5 bases at V and 2 bases at J; junction bases unmatched: 7. CDR3 length: 15 amino acids. CDR3 nucleotides: TGTGCCAGCAGCCCACGACAGGGGGTTGCCTACGAGCAGTACTTC. It translates to CASSPRQGVAYEQYF.

This chain links TRBV10-2 with TRBJ2-1; 9 bases match TRBD1. This CDR3 comprises 16 residues. The ends lost 6 bases at V and 0 bases at J; junction bases unmatched: 6. Per germline, CDR1 WSHSY and CDR2 SAAADI. In DNA form, the CDR3 reads TGCGCCAGCAGGCCTAGGGACAGGGACTCCTACAATGAGCAGTTCTTC. The encoded protein is CASRPRDRDSYNEQFF.

The genes are TRBV2 and TRBJ2-7, with 7 bases lining up with TRBD2. V lost 6 bases to trimming and J lost 5 bases; unmatched junction nucleotides: 16. CDR1 is SNHLY, CDR2 FYNNEI, per germline. The CDR3 extends over 16 amino acids. CDR3 residues: CASREKGRLAGDEQYF. CDR3 bases: TGTGCCAGCAGGGAAAAGGGGCGGTTAGCGGGTGACGAGCAGTACTTC.

The chain is built from TRBV6-5 and TRBJ2-1, with a weak D call TRBD2 (6 bases). V was clipped by 5 bases and J by 5 bases, with 13 bases between them. CDR3 length: 14 residues. Germline-derived CDR1 and CDR2 are MNHEY and SVGAGI. This chain's CDR3 is CASSPRDINNEQFF. The CDR3 coding sequence is TGTGCCAGCAGTCCGCGGGATATAAACAATGAGCAGTTCTTC.

The chain joins TRBV30 to TRBJ2-7, with D possibly being TRBD2 (7 bases). The V end lost 4 bases, the J end lost 6 bases, and 10 bases lay between the germline ends. The CDR3 totals 11 residues. Germline CDR1 GTSNPN, CDR2 SVGIG (reference sequence). CDR3 nucleotides: TGTGCCTGGATCGGGGGGCGCGAGCAGTACTTC. Its translation: CAWIGGREQYF. Full variable domain (missing parts from reference TRBV30 and TRBJ2-7): SQTIHQWPATLVQPVGSPLSLECTVEGTSNPNLYWYRQAAGRGLQLLFYSVGIGQISSEVPQNLSASRPQDRQFILSSKKLLLSDSGFYLCAWIGGREQYFGPGTRLTVT.

V and J are TRBV2 and TRBJ1-1, with D uncertain. CDR3 length: 13 amino acids. V was pared by 2 bases and J by 4 bases, with 8 bases between. Germline CDR1 SNHLY, CDR2 FYNNEI. DNA of the CDR3: TGTGCCAGCAGTGAAAGGAGTACCACTGAAGCTTTCTTT. Translating it yields CASSERSTTEAFF.

The gene calls are TRBV7-3 and TRBJ2-2, with 9 nucleotides matching TRBD1. In germline, CDR1 is SGHTA, CDR2 FQGTGA. The J segment lost 9 bases and the V segment lost 5 bases, leaving 13 bases of the junction unmatched. The CDR3 contains 16 residues. The CDR3: CASSPLGPGTGRELFF. DNA for the CDR3: TGTGCCAGCAGCCCCCTAGGACCGGGGACAGGGAGGGAGCTGTTTTTT. The variable domain in full, with the rest retrieved from reference TRBV7-3 and TRBJ2-2, is GAGVSQTPSNKVTEKGKYVELRCDPISGHTALYWYRQSLGQGPEFLIYFQGTGAADDSGLPNDRFFAVRPEGSVSTLKIQRTERGDSAVYLCASSPLGPGTGRELFFGEGSRLTVL.

Only one count was recorded for this clone. The V gene is TRBV5-5, the J gene TRBJ2-2, with 10 nucleotides matching TRBD1. V dropped 0 bases and J dropped 4; count of bases not matched to a gene: 0. The CDR3 has 15 amino acids. The germline V gene has CDR1 SGHKS and CDR2 YYEKEE (reference sequence). The CDR3 loop reads CASSLGTGGTGELFF. The CDR3, as DNA: TGTGCCAGCAGCTTGGGGACAGGGGGCACCGGGGAGCTGTTTTTT.

J is TRBJ2-5 and V is TRBV7-9; 7 bases map to TRBD1. V dropped 1 base and J dropped 4; count of bases not matched to a gene: 9. The germline gives CDR1 SEHNR, CDR2 FQNEAQ (reference sequence). This CDR3 spans 16 amino acids. CDR3 sequence reads: CASSLVYHPGGETQYF. The CDR3 nucleotides are TGTGCCAGCAGCTTAGTGTACCACCCAGGGGGAGAGACCCAGTACTTC.

V usage is TRBV21-1 and J usage is TRBJ1-2. TRBV21-1 has pseudogene status. CDR3 length: 17 residues. Here the CDR3 reads CASSKGGGGERAYGYTF. The DNA of the CDR3 is TGTGCCAGCAGCAAAGGAGGAGGGGGGGAGAGGGCCTATGGCTACACCTTC.

The chain combines TRBV28 with TRBJ2-7; 9 bases are shared with TRBD1. CDR3 length equals 15 residues. After removal of 5 bases from V and 0 bases from J, the junction contained 5 bases not matched to a gene. CDR1 is MDHEN, CDR2 SYDVKM, per germline. In DNA, the CDR3 is TGTGCCAGCAGTCCCGGGACAGGGAACTCCTACGAGCAGTACTTC. It specifies CASSPGTGNSYEQYF.

CDR3 sequence reads: CASSPGVGSNQPQHF. CDR3 DNA sequence: TGTGCCAGCAGCCCAGGGGTCGGAAGCAATCAGCCCCAGCATTTT. The chain joins TRBV6-5 to TRBJ1-5; D is perhaps TRBD1 (6 bases). V was cut by 6 bases and J by 1 base, with 13 bases left in between. The CDR3 extends over 15 amino acids. Germline CDR1 is MNHEY and CDR2 is SVGAGI.

This clone has only a few counts. This sample also contains other DNA sequences that code for the same CDR3. The CDR3, as DNA: TGTGCCAGCAGACGACAGGGGAGGAGCACTGAAGCTTTCTTT. It specifies CASRRQGRSTEAFF. This rearrangement joins TRBV28 to TRBJ1-1, with 8 bases lining up with TRBD1. Trimming cost V 6 bases and J 4 bases; bases outside gene matches: 7. Germline loops: CDR1 MDHEN, CDR2 SYDVKM. The CDR3 runs to 14 residues.

The J gene is TRBJ1-2, the V gene TRBV18; TRBD1 aligns across 10 bases. Germline CDR1 reads KGHSH; CDR2 reads LQKENI. The CDR3 is 15 residues long. J gave up 7 bases and V 2 bases, and 7 bases lay outside the gene matches. The CDR3 sequence is CASSPRDRGTTGYTF. The CDR3 DNA is TGTGCCAGCTCACCAAGGGACAGGGGAACAACTGGCTACACCTTC.

V is TRBV5-6 and J is TRBJ1-4; possibly TRBD1 for D (6 bases). V lost 4 bases, J lost 7 bases, and 14 bases lay in between. The germline V gene encodes CDR1 SGHDT and CDR2 YYEEEE. This CDR3 is built from 14 residues. CDR3 residues: CASSVDSALEKLFF. The CDR3 DNA reads TGTGCCAGCAGCGTGGACAGTGCACTTGAAAAACTGTTTTTT.

The V call is TRBV7-2, the J call TRBJ1-5, with 7 bases lining up with TRBD1. Germline values: CDR1 SGHTA, CDR2 FQGNSA. The ends lost 4 bases at V and 3 bases at J; junction bases unmatched: 3. The CDR3 contains 14 residues. This chain's CDR3 is CASSWDSFNQPQHF. DNA for the CDR3: TGTGCCAGCAGCTGGGACAGCTTCAATCAGCCCCAGCATTTT. Filled out from reference TRBV7-2 and TRBJ1-5, the complete variable domain reads GAGVSQSPSNKVTEKGKDVELRCDPISGHTALYWYRQSLGQGLEFLIYFQGNSAPDKSGLPSDRFSAERTGGSVSTLTIQRTQQEDSAVYLCASSWDSFNQPQHFGDGTRLSIL.

The rearrangement uses TRBV5-1 and TRBJ2-7, with 8 bases identical to TRBD2. In germline, CDR1 is SGHRS, CDR2 YFSETQ. The V gene end was trimmed by 1 base and the J gene end by 2 bases; junction bases not matched to a gene: 14. The CDR3 has 18 residues. As DNA, the CDR3 is TGCGCCAGCAGCTTGAAGTCGCGCGGGGGGCGAGGCACCTACGAGCAGTACTTC. Translated, it gives CASSLKSRGGRGTYEQYF.

The rearrangement joins TRBV10-3 to TRBJ1-1; no reliable D call. The CDR3 is 16 residues long. The germline V gene has CDR1 ENHRY and CDR2 SYGVKD. V lost 2 bases and J 3 bases, leaving 16 bases between the germline ends. DNA of the CDR3: TGTGCCATCAGTGAGGGGAGGCCCCCCGGGTACACTGAAGCTTTCTTT. Protein: CAISEGRPPGYTEAFF.

V usage is TRBV5-1 and J usage is TRBJ2-1, with 9 bases fitting TRBD2. The length of the CDR3 is 16 residues. The V gene end was trimmed by 1 base and the J gene end by 0 bases; junction bases not matched to a gene: 2. The germline V gene encodes CDR1 SGHRS and CDR2 YFSETQ. In DNA form, the CDR3 reads TGCGCCAGCAGCTTGCAAGCGGGGGGCTCCTACAATGAGCAGTTCTTC. Residues: CASSLQAGGSYNEQFF.

This clone occurred a few times. The genes are TRBV6-2 or TRBV6-3 and TRBJ2-7; D uncertain. Germline V lookup: CDR1 MNHEY, CDR2 SVGEGT. V lost 3 bases and J 1 base, leaving 7 bases between the germline ends. The CDR3 spans 13 residues. The CDR3 is CASSYRESYEQYF. Written as DNA, the CDR3 is TGTGCCAGCAGTTATCGAGAGTCCTACGAGCAGTACTTC.